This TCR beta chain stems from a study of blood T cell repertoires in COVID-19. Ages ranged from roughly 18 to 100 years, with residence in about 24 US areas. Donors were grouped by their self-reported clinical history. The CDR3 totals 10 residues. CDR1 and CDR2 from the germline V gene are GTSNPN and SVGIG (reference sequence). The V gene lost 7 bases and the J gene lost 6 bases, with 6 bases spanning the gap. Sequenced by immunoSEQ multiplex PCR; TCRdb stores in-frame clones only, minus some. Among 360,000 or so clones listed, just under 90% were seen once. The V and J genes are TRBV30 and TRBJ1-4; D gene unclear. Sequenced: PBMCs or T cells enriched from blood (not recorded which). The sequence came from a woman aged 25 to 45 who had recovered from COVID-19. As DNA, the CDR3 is TGTGCCTCTCCAGATGAAAAACTGTTTTTT. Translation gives CASPDEKLFF.